What follows describes a single T cell receptor (beta chain). A clone one base away is much larger, so this may be a read error. This sample is drawn from a study of T-cell reconstitution after alpha-beta-depleted transplantation in children. With 2 bases clipped from V and 2 bases from J, the junction kept 6 bases outside the gene matches. The germline CDR1 and CDR2 sequences are DFQATT and SNEGSKA (reference sequence). CDR3 size: 16 residues. The TCRbeta library was prepared with unique molecular identifiers. TCRdb fed the PCR reads into MiXCR, producing one record per CDR3 protein. Altogether about 370,000 distinct CDR3 sequences are present, about a fifth being singletons, with the ten largest covering around 4%.

The rearrangement joins TRBV20-1 to TRBJ2-1; 10 positions match TRBD2. The source is a human donor who donated a stem cell graft to a child with acute myeloid leukemia. Source: PBMCs from the stem cell graft donor, taken from the stem cell graft. This CDR3 is CSARTLGLAAYNEQFF. DNA of the CDR3: TGCAGTGCTAGAACTTTAGGACTAGCGGCCTACAATGAGCAGTTCTTC.